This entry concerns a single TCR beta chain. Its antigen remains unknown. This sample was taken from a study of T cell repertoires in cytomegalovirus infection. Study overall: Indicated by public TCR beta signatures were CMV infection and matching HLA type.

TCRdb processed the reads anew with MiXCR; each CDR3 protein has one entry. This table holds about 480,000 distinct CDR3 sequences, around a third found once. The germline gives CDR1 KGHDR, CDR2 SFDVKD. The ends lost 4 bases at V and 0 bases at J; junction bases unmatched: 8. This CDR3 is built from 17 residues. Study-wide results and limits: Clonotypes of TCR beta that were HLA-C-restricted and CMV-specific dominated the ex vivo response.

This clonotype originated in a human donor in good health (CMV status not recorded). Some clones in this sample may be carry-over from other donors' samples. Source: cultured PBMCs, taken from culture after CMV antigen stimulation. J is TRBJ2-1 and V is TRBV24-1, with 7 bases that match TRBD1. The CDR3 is CATSETQGINSYNEQFF. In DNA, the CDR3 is TGTGCCACCAGTGAAACACAGGGGATTAACTCCTACAATGAGCAGTTCTTC.